The 19 T cell receptor beta chains listed next were all sequenced from one sample in a study of PD-L1 blockade in urothelial cancer. The sample's time point: peripheral blood 6 weeks after treatment start. Here immunoSEQ multiplex PCR was the method, and the copy in TCRdb shows in-frame clones only, minus some. The data hold over 100,000 clones, with 75% to 95% observed a single time. The sequencing used PBMCs, collected around atezolizumab (anti-PD-L1) treatment. Receptors were obtained from a man aged 60 to 75 with urothelial cancer.

The chain links TRBV18 to TRBJ2-5, with 7 bases matching TRBD1. V lost 5 bases to trimming and J lost 2 bases; unmatched junction nucleotides: 5. The CDR3 has 14 residues. CDR1 KGHSH and CDR2 LQKENI come from the germline V gene. The CDR3 reads CASSKGQEQETQYF. CDR3 coding DNA: TGTGCCAGCTCAAAAGGACAGGAACAAGAGACCCAGTACTTC.

This sequence joins TRBV10-2 and TRBJ2-7; a possible D gene is TRBD2 (5 bases). The CDR3 covers 15 residues. Trimming cost V 6 bases and J 3 bases, with 18 bases left between them. Germline-derived CDR1 and CDR2 are WSHSY and SAAADI. CDR3: CASRDGRGTDYEQYF. CDR3 in DNA: TGCGCCAGCAGGGACGGACGGGGAACAGACTACGAGCAGTACTTC.

The chain is built from TRBV9 and TRBJ2-2; 12 bases map to TRBD2. Germline V CDR1 and CDR2: SGDLS, YYNGEE. The CDR3 consists of 11 residues. For the CDR3, the DNA is TGTCCGGGACTAGCGGGCGGGGAGCTGTTTTTT. It specifies CPGLAGGELFF.

The chain links TRBV6-1 to TRBJ1-6; D is ambiguous. The CDR3 is 15 residues long. Deletions cut 6 bases from V and 9 bases from J, with 18 bases between. Germline CDR1 is MNHNS and CDR2 is SASEGT. The CDR3 DNA is TGTGCCAGCAGGGCATACTCGGAGATGGGTTCACCCCTCCACTTT. Its translation is CASRAYSEMGSPLHF.

This chain uses TRBV9 with TRBJ1-1; D remains ambiguous. Germline V gene data show CDR1 as SGDLS and CDR2 as YYNGEE. This CDR3 has 13 residues. The V and J ends lost 4 bases and 5 bases respectively, with 12 bases between them. The CDR3 protein is CASSPNRETEAFF. The CDR3 bases are TGTGCCAGCAGCCCTAACCGGGAGACTGAAGCTTTCTTT.

The rearrangement links TRBV27 to TRBJ2-3; 9 bases agree with TRBD2. Unmatched junction bases numbered 5, after V lost 2 bases and J lost 2 bases. The CDR3 has 16 residues. Per the germline V gene, CDR1 is MNHEY and CDR2 is SMNVEV (reference sequence). DNA for the CDR3: TGTGCCAGCAGTTTAAGAGCGGGGGGTTTCACAGATACGCAGTATTTT. This gives the protein CASSLRAGGFTDTQYF.

This sequence joins TRBV19 and TRBJ2-4, with TRBD1 matching over 10 bases. The J segment lost 7 bases and the V segment lost 4 bases, leaving 7 bases of the junction unmatched. The CDR3 runs 15 residues. From germline, CDR1 is LNHDA and CDR2 SQIVND (reference sequence). CDR3 amino acids: CASSNDRGRRNIQYF. The CDR3 bases are TGTGCCAGTAGTAACGACAGGGGGCGTCGGAACATTCAGTACTTC.

V usage is TRBV7-2 and J usage is TRBJ2-7, with D possibly TRBD1 on 6 matching bases. Germline V gene lookup returns CDR1 SGHTA and CDR2 FQGNSA. Trimming shortened V by 2 bases and J by 6 bases, and 17 bases separated the two germline ends. The length of the CDR3 is 15 residues. The CDR3 DNA sequence: TGTGCCAGCAGCTTATTAGTAACAGGGAGCTCCGAGCAGTACTTC. Translating it yields CASSLLVTGSSEQYF.

This clone appeared once. V gene TRBV29-1 combines with J gene TRBJ1-1; TRBD1 agrees at 10 bases. Looked up from germline, CDR1 is SQVTM and CDR2 is ANQGSEA. V lost 8 bases, J lost 4 bases, and 10 bases stayed unmatched. This CDR3 contains 14 residues. The CDR3 loop reads CSSDRGQGGTEAFF. The CDR3 coding sequence is TGCAGCTCTGACAGGGGGCAGGGTGGCACTGAAGCTTTCTTT.

The gene calls are TRBV20-1 and TRBJ2-7; the D gene is possibly TRBD2 (5 bases). CDR3 length equals 10 residues. V was trimmed by 6 bases and J by 5 bases, leaving 8 bases between them. Germline V gene lookup returns CDR1 DFQATT and CDR2 SNEGSKA (reference sequence). The CDR3, as DNA: TGCAGTGCCCGGGAAAACGAGCAGTACTTC. Residues: CSARENEQYF.

The chain is built from TRBV7-2 and TRBJ2-5; D is undetermined. Looked up from germline, CDR1 is SGHTA and CDR2 is FQGNSA. The CDR3 consists of 12 residues. V lost 5 bases to trimming and J lost 7 bases, with 11 bases between them. CDR3 protein: CASSPEVGTQYF. CDR3 sequence (DNA): TGTGCCAGCAGCCCCGAGGTCGGGACCCAGTACTTC.

The V and J genes are TRBV7-8 and TRBJ2-1, with D perhaps TRBD2 (7 bases). The ends were cut back, 5 bases at V and 2 bases at J, with 10 bases in the middle. The CDR3 runs 14 residues. CDR1 is SGHVS, CDR2 FQNEAQ, per germline. CDR3 nucleotides: TGTGCCAGCAGCGGGGGGGGCCCCTACAATGAGCAGTTCTTC. Translated, it gives CASSGGGPYNEQFF.

The chain combines TRBV19 with TRBJ2-5, with D possibly TRBD2 on 6 matching bases. The CDR3 has 15 residues. Trimming took off 5 bases at V and 2 bases at J, with 15 bases between the two ends. Germline CDR1 is LNHDA and CDR2 is SQIVND (reference sequence). The CDR3 loop reads CASSGSGQGQETQYF. The CDR3, as DNA: TGTGCCAGTAGTGGGAGCGGGCAGGGTCAAGAGACCCAGTACTTC.

The chain carries TRBV6-5 and TRBJ2-3, with D uncertain. The CDR3 is made up of 13 amino acids. V was pared by 6 bases and J by 2 bases, with 9 bases between. In germline, CDR1 is MNHEY, CDR2 SVGAGI. This chain's CDR3 is CASRRGLTDTQYF. CDR3 bases: TGTGCCAGCAGACGAGGCCTCACAGATACGCAGTATTTT.

The V call is TRBV5-1, the J call TRBJ2-4; D is possibly TRBD2 (6 bases). CDR3 size: 16 residues. The V gene's germline CDR1 is SGHRS and CDR2 YFSETQ. The V and J ends lost 0 bases and 0 bases respectively, with 10 bases between them. Here the CDR3 reads CASSLASGEAKNIQYF. The CDR3 DNA follows: TGCGCCAGCAGCTTGGCCTCGGGGGAAGCCAAAAACATTCAGTACTTC.

The table lists this clone with a count of one. The J gene is TRBJ1-5, the V gene TRBV2, with 7 bases identical to TRBD1. V shed 4 bases, J shed 3 bases, and the junction held 3 bases outside the gene matches. CDR1 and CDR2 (germline): SNHLY, FYNNEI. This CDR3 is built from 14 residues. The CDR3 DNA is TGTGCCAGCAGTGGGGACAGAACCAATCAGCCCCAGCATTTT. Protein: CASSGDRTNQPQHF.

The chain is built from TRBV10-3 and TRBJ1-1; 10 nucleotides match TRBD1. Germline V gene sequence: CDR1 ENHRY, CDR2 SYGVKD. Germline trimming cut 10 bases from V and 0 bases from J; bases unmatched to any gene: 8. The CDR3 length is 15 residues. CDR3 sequence (DNA): TGTGCCAGCAACGGACAGGGGGGATTGAACACTGAAGCTTTCTTT. It translates to CASNGQGGLNTEAFF.

CDR3 sequence: CASSSGTDYNEQFF. The CDR3 bases are TGTGCCAGCAGTTCCGGGACAGATTACAATGAGCAGTTCTTC. This chain links TRBV6-1 with TRBJ2-1, with 7 bases matching TRBD1. After removal of 5 bases from V and 4 bases from J, the junction contained 5 bases not matched to a gene. The CDR3 runs to 14 residues. Germline V gene sequence: CDR1 MNHNS, CDR2 SASEGT.

The chain joins TRBV30 to TRBJ2-2; 9 nucleotides line up with TRBD2. This CDR3 has 15 residues. With 5 bases clipped from V and 8 bases from J, the junction kept 12 bases outside the gene matches. Germline loops: CDR1 GTSNPN, CDR2 SVGIG (reference sequence). Here the CDR3 reads CAWHLAGSGVGELFF. The CDR3 DNA reads TGTGCCTGGCATCTAGCGGGGTCAGGTGTTGGGGAGCTGTTTTTT.